Detailed here is one T cell receptor (beta chain). Its cognate antigen is unknown. These data belong to a study of CD8+CD57+ T cells in acquired aplastic anemia. The overall study: Each DNA sample taken from sorted CD4+ and CD8+ cells came to about 3.4 ug on average. Notes on the study in general: Around 30 sequences, all CD8+ CDR3, were shared between patients and controls. Controls did not differ significantly from patients in CD8+ Simpson's diversity.

TCR beta VDJ and CDR3 were profiled, and genomic DNA was the template. TCRdb redid the calling of the reads with MiXCR, one entry per CDR3 protein. The sample lists 200,000 to 250,000 distinct CDR3 sequences; around 45% were seen once. Those patients picked for sequencing had displayed CD8+CD57+ cell expansion on flow cytometry. The CDR3 has 14 residues. In germline, CDR1 is SNHLY, CDR2 FYNNEI. The germline V and J ends were trimmed by 1 base and 3 bases, with 7 bases remaining between them. Sequenced material: sorted CD4+, CD8+, or CD8+CD57+ T cells (not recorded which) from PBMCs. V is TRBV2 and J is TRBJ1-5; D remains ambiguous. This clonotype was obtained from a human donor with aplastic anemia. The CDR3 DNA follows: TGTGCCAGCAGTGAAGGGCTAGACAATCAGCCCCAGCATTTT. It is translated as CASSEGLDNQPQHF. Variable domain in full (rest from reference TRBV2 and TRBJ1-5): EPEVTQTPSHQVTQMGQEVILRCVPISNHLYFYWYRQILGQKVEFLVSFYNNEISEKSEIFDDQFSVERPDGSNFTLKIRSTKLEDSAMYFCASSEGLDNQPQHFGDGTRLSIL.